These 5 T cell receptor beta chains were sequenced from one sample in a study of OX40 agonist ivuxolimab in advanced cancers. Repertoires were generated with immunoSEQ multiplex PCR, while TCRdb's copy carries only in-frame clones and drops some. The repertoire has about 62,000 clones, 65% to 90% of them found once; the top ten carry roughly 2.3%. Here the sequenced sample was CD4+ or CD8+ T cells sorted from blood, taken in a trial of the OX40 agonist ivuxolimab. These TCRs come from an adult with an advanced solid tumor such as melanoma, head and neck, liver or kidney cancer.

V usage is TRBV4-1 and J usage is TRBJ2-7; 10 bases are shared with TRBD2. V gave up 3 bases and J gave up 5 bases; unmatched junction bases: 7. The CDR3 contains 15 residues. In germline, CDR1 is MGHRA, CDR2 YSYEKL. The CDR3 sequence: CASSHRGLALHEQYF. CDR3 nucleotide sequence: TGCGCCAGCAGCCACCGGGGACTAGCGCTCCACGAGCAGTACTTC.

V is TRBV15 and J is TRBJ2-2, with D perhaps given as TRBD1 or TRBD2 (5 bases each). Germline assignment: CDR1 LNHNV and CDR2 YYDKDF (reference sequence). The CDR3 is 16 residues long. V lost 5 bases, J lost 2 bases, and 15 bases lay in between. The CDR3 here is CATSALRGSNTGELFF. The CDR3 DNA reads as TGTGCCACCAGCGCACTCCGGGGCAGCAACACCGGGGAGCTGTTTTTT.

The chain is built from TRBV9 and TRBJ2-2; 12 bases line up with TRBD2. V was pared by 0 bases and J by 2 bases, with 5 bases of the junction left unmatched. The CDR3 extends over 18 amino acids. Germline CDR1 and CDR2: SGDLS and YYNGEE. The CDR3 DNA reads TGTGCCAGCAGCGTAGCACTAGCGGGGGGAAAAAACACCGGGGAGCTGTTTTTT. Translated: CASSVALAGGKNTGELFF. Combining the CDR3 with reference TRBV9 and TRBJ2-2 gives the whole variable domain DSGVTQTPKHLITATGQRVTLRCSPRSGDLSVYWYQQSLDQGLQFLIQYYNGEERAKGNILERFSAQQFPDLHSELNLSSLELGDSALYFCASSVALAGGKNTGELFFGEGSRLTVL.

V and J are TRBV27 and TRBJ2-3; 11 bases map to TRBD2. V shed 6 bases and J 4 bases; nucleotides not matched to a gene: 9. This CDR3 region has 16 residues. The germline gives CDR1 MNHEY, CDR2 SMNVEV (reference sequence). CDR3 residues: CASRSLAGGGADTQYF. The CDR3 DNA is TGTGCCAGCAGGAGCCTAGCGGGGGGAGGCGCAGATACGCAGTATTTT.

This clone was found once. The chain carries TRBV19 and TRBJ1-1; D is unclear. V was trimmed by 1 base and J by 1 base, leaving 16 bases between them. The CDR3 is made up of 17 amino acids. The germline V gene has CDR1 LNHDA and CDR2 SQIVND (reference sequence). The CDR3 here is CASSIGTGRLPNTEAFF. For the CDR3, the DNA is TGTGCCAGTAGTATAGGGACGGGTCGACTCCCGAACACTGAAGCTTTCTTT.